Sequencing of this TCR beta chain was carried out in a study of technical replicates of blood from a few donors. This clone appeared once. The data were produced by immunoSEQ multiplex PCR, yet TCRdb's version contains in-frame clones alone and is incomplete. Here the sample spans 75,000 to 90,000 clones, roughly 96% being singletons. CDR1 and CDR2 from the germline V gene are MRHNA and SNTAGT. The V end lost 5 bases, the J end lost 0 bases, and 11 bases lay between the germline ends. This CDR3 has 15 residues. The specimen was T cells isolated from PBMCs. V is TRBV6-4 and J is TRBJ2-1, with D maybe TRBD1 (6 bases). The origin of this receptor is a human donor in good health. CDR3 bases: TGTGCCAGCAGTTCCGACAGGAGCTCCTACAATGAGCAGTTCTTC. Translated: CASSSDRSSYNEQFF.